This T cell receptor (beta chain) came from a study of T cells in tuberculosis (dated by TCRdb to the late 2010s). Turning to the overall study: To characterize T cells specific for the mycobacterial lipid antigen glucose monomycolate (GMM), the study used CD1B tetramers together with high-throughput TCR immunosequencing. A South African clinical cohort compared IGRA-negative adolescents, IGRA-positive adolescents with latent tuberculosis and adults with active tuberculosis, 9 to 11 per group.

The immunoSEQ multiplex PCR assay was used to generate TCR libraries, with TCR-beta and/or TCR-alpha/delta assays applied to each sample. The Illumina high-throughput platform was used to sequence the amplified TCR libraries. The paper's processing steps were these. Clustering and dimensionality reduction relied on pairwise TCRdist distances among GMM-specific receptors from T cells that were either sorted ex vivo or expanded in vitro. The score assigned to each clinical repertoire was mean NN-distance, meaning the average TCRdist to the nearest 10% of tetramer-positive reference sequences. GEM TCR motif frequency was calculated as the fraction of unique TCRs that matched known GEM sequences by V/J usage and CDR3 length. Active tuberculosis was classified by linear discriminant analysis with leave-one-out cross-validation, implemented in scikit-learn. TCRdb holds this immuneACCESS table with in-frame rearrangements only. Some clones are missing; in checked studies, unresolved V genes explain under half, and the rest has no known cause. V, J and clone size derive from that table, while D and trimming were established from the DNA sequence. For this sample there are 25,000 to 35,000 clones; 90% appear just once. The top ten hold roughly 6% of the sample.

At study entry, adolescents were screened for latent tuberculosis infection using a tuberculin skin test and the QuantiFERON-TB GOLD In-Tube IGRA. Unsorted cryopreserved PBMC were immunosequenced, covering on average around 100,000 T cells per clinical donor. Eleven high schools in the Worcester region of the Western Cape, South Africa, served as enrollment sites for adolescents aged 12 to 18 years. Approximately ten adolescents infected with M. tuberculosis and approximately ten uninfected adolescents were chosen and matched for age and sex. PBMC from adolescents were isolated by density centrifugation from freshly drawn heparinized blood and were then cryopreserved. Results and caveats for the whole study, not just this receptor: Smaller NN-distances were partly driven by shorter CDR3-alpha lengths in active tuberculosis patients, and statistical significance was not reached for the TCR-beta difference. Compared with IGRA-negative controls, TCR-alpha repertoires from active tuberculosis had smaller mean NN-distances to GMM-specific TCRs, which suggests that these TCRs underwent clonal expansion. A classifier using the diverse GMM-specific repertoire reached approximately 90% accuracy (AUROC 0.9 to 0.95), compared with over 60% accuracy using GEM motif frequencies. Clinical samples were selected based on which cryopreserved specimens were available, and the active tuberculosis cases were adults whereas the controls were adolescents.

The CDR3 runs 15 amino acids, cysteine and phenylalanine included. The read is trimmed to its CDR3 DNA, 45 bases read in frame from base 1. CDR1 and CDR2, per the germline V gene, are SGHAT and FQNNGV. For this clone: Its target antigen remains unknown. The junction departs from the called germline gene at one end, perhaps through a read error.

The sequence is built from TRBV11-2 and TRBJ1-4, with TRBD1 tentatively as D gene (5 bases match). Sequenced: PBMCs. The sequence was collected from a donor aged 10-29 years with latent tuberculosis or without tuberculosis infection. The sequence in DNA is TGTGCCAGCAGTTTAGGGGCGCGAGTGGATGAAAAACTGTTTTTT. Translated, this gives CASSLGARVDEKLFF.